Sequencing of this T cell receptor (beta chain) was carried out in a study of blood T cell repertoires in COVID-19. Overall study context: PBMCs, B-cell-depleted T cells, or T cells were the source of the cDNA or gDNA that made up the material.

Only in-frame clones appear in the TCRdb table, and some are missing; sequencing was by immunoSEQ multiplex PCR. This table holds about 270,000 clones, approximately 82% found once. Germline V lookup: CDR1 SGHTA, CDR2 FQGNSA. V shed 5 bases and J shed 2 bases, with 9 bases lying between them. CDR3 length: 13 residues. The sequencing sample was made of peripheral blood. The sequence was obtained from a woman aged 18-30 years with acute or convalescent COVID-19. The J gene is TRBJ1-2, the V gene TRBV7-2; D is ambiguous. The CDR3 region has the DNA TGTGCCAGCAGCCCCGGAGAAAACTATGGCTACACCTTC. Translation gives CASSPGENYGYTF.